Below, 19 T cell receptor beta chains from the same sample are listed, as sequenced in a study of T cell clonality in common variable immunodeficiency. Libraries were prepared by immunoSEQ multiplex PCR; TCRdb keeps only in-frame clonotypes and omits some of them. The sample lists about 60,000 clones, none appearing once, the ten largest making up roughly 1.5%. Sequencing input: peripheral blood mononuclear cells. Source of these receptors: a person aged 18 to 75 in good health.

This clone has ten or more counts. The read ends 3 residues shy of where the CDR3 ends; the end is completed using the germline J gene. The J gene is TRBJ1-2, the V gene TRBV19, with 9 bases that match TRBD1. J lost 4 bases, V lost 8 bases, and 5 bases had no gene match. Germline-derived CDR1 and CDR2 are LNHDA and SQIVND (reference sequence). This CDR3 region has 13 residues. The DNA read from the CDR3 is TGTGCCAGTTCTACAGGGGGCATCTATGGC. This encodes CASSTGGIYG. The entire CDR3 reads CASSTGGIYGYTF.

This clone was seen a handful of times. Coverage ceases 3 residues before the CDR3 finishes, and the germline J gene fills in the end. The rearrangement uses TRBV7-6 and TRBJ2-1; 13 bases match TRBD2. The CDR3 has 18 amino acids. J lost 3 bases, V lost 3 bases, and 8 bases had no gene match. Germline CDR1 reads SGHVS; CDR2 reads FNYEAQ. The covered CDR3 bases are TGTGCCAGCAGCTTGACTAGCGGGGGGTCCACTCTCTACAATGAG. This gives the protein CASSLTSGGSTLYNE. The entire CDR3 protein is CASSLTSGGSTLYNEQFF.

This clone was recorded many times. The DNA ends 3 residues before the CDR3 does, and the rest of the CDR3 is filled in from the germline J gene. V usage is TRBV19 and J usage is TRBJ1-3; tentatively, D is TRBD1 (5 bases). Trimming stripped 2 bases from V and 0 bases from J, with 14 bases between. Germline-derived CDR1 and CDR2 are LNHDA and SQIVND (reference sequence). The CDR3 loop spans 17 amino acids. CDR3 protein: CASSISAGLNSGNTIYF. The covered CDR3 bases are TGTGCCAGTAGTATATCCGCGGGACTTAACTCTGGAAACACC.

This clone was seen repeatedly, ten times or more. Coverage ceases 3 residues before the CDR3 finishes, and the germline J gene fills in the end. The rearrangement uses TRBV4-2 and TRBJ1-1, with D possibly TRBD1 on 5 matching bases. Germline V lookup: CDR1 LGHNA, CDR2 YNFKEQ. V lost 1 base and J lost 4, with 19 bases in between. This CDR3 has 17 amino acids. CDR3 region: CASSQGTGGPLSTEAFF. The CDR3 bases that were read are TGTGCCAGCAGCCAAGGAACAGGTGGCCCCCTTAGCACTGAA.

This clone was detected ten times or more. Read sequence stops 3 residues before the CDR3 end, and the germline J gene provides the missing end. The V and J genes are TRBV19 and TRBJ2-5, with 10 bases identical to TRBD1. Germline V gene sequence: CDR1 LNHDA, CDR2 SQIVND (reference sequence). The CDR3 covers 19 residues. Trimming at V came to 5 bases and at J to 2 bases, leaving 17 bases not matched to a gene. The sequenced CDR3 bases are TGTGCCAGTAGTCCTGACAGGGGGCCAGCGGGAGTCGAACAAGAGACC. This codes for CASSPDRGPAGVEQET. The entire CDR3 sequence reads CASSPDRGPAGVEQETQYF.

This clone has ten or more counts. Sequencing ends 3 residues short of the CDR3 end; the germline J gene provides the rest. V usage is TRBV5-1 and J usage is TRBJ1-4; 9 nucleotides match TRBD1. The CDR3 is 15 amino acids. Germline V gene lookup returns CDR1 SGHRS and CDR2 YFSETQ. The V and J ends lost 4 bases and 3 bases, in that order; junction bases with no gene match: 4. The sequenced CDR3 bases are TGCGCCAGCAGCGGGGGACAGGGACCTAATGAAAAA. It codes for CASSGGQGPNEK. The whole CDR3 sequence is CASSGGQGPNEKLFF.

In this sample, this clone turned up many times. The read ends 3 residues shy of where the CDR3 ends; the end is completed using the germline J gene. This rearrangement joins TRBV12-3 or TRBV12-4 to TRBJ1-2, with D tentatively TRBD1 (5 bases). The V end lost 3 bases, the J end lost 2 bases, and 10 bases lay between the germline ends. The length of the CDR3 is 14 residues. The sequenced CDR3 bases are TGTGCCAGCAGTTTGGGGACTTCAAACTATGGC. Its protein product is CASSLGTSNYG. The entire CDR3 protein is CASSLGTSNYGYTF.

In its sample, this clone was seen many times. The read ends 3 residues before the CDR3 terminus; that terminus is restored from the germline J gene. The chain uses TRBV19 and TRBJ2-1, with 8 bases lining up with TRBD1. Trimming at V came to 7 bases and at J to 2 bases, leaving 4 bases not matched to a gene. The germline CDR1 and CDR2 sequences are LNHDA and SQIVND (reference sequence). The CDR3 length is 14 residues. The sequenced part of the CDR3 DNA is TGTGCCAGTACCAGGACAGGGACCTACAATGAG. Amino acids: CASTRTGTYNE. The whole CDR3 protein reads CASTRTGTYNEQFF.

On this clone: The sequence runs out 3 residues before the end of the CDR3; the remainder is reconstructed from the germline J gene. The chain employs TRBV27 and TRBJ2-7; D may be TRBD2 (6 bases). The CDR3 is made up of 15 amino acids. Germline V gene sequence: CDR1 MNHEY, CDR2 SMNVEV (reference sequence). Deletions cut 3 bases from V and 5 bases from J, with 17 bases between. CDR3 bases read: TGTGCCAGCAGTTTTCAGCTCGGGACTCAGAACGAG. Protein product: CASSFQLGTQNE. The CDR3 reads in full as CASSFQLGTQNEQYF.

This clone was detected ten times or more. The CDR3 end lies 3 residues beyond the end of the read and is filled in from the germline J gene. The chain uses TRBV30 and TRBJ2-3; 8 nucleotides match TRBD2. This CDR3 is built from 14 residues. Germline V gene lookup returns CDR1 GTSNPN and CDR2 SVGIG (reference sequence). The J segment lost 1 base and the V segment lost 3 bases, leaving 3 bases of the junction unmatched. The sequenced part of the CDR3 DNA is TGTGCCTGGAGCGCAGCGGGAGGCACAGATACG. It specifies CAWSAAGGTDT. The full CDR3 reads CAWSAAGGTDTQYF.

This clone was picked up many times. The CDR3 end lies 3 residues beyond the end of the read and is filled in from the germline J gene. The chain is built from TRBV10-1 and TRBJ2-1, with 10 positions matching TRBD1. Trimming took 6 bases from V and 8 from J; bases not matched to a gene: 4. The CDR3 is 13 amino acids. Germline V gene lookup returns CDR1 WNHNN and CDR2 SYGVQD (reference sequence). CDR3 DNA (partial): TGCGCCAGCAGCCGACAGGGGGCGGATGAG. It specifies CASSRQGADE. The whole CDR3 protein reads CASSRQGADEQFF.

This clone was seen only a few times. The CDR3 end falls 3 residues outside the read, so it is completed with the germline J gene. The chain recombines TRBV2 with TRBJ2-1; a weak D match, TRBD2 (5 bases). The CDR3 has 14 amino acids. CDR1 is SNHLY, CDR2 FYNNEI, per germline. V was cut by 6 bases and J by 4 bases, with 13 bases left in between. CDR3 region: CASSPGSVYNEQFF. The CDR3 DNA, read in part, is TGTGCCAGCAGCCCGGGGAGCGTTTACAATGAG.

Ten or more counts support this clone. The CDR3 is cut off 3 residues early in the read; its end comes from the germline J gene. The genes are TRBV4-1 and TRBJ2-7; 7 bases align to TRBD2. The CDR3 extends over 15 amino acids. V dropped 1 base and J dropped 0; count of bases not matched to a gene: 3. From germline, CDR1 is MGHRA and CDR2 YSYEKL. This CDR3 reads CASSQGTRSSYEQYF. The part of the CDR3 DNA that was read is TGCGCCAGCAGCCAAGGGACTAGGAGCTCCTACGAG.

This clone occurred many times. The CDR3 end falls 3 residues outside the read, so it is completed with the germline J gene. The chain combines TRBV5-1 with TRBJ1-1, with 9 bases matching TRBD1. This CDR3 spans 15 amino acids. J gave up 0 bases and V 6 bases, and 6 bases lay outside the gene matches. The germline V gene encodes CDR1 SGHRS and CDR2 YFSETQ. The covered CDR3 bases are TGCGCCAGCAAAGGACAGGGGATCATGAACACTGAA. Amino acid sequence: CASKGQGIMNTE. The entire CDR3 protein reads CASKGQGIMNTEAFF.

As regards this clone: The CDR3 end is not reached by the read, which stops 3 residues before it; the germline J gene fills it in. The rearrangement uses TRBV25-1 and TRBJ1-6; 8 bases are shared with TRBD1. Per germline, CDR1 MGHDK and CDR2 SYGVNS. V dropped 1 base and J dropped 0; count of bases not matched to a gene: 5. The CDR3 sequence is 18 residues long. This chain's CDR3 is CASSESTGVSSYNSPLHF. Partial CDR3 DNA: TGTGCCAGCAGTGAATCGACAGGGGTTAGCTCCTATAATTCACCC.

There are many counts of this clone. The observed sequence ends 3 residues before the CDR3 terminus, with the missing tail filled in from the germline J gene. This chain joins TRBV2 and TRBJ2-3, with a possible D match to TRBD2 (5 bases). Germline V gene lookup returns CDR1 SNHLY and CDR2 FYNNEI. This CDR3 has 16 residues. The V gene lost 3 bases and the J gene lost 5 bases, with 18 bases spanning the gap. CDR3 DNA (partial): TGTGCCAGCAGTGATGATGAGCGGCTAAGCGAAGATACG. This encodes CASSDDERLSEDT. The whole CDR3 protein is CASSDDERLSEDTQYF.

This clone occurred many times. The read is 3 residues too short to cover the CDR3 end, so that end is filled in from the germline J gene. The chain combines TRBV29-1 with TRBJ1-2, with TRBD1 matching over 9 bases. With 4 bases clipped from V and 4 bases from J, the junction kept 1 base outside the gene matches. The CDR3 is made up of 12 amino acids. The V gene's germline CDR1 is SQVTM and CDR2 ANQGSEA. CDR3 sequence: CSVGGQGYGYTF. The sequenced CDR3 bases are TGCAGCGTTGGGGGACAGGGCTATGGC.

The sample holds many counts of this clone. The read halts 3 residues ahead of the CDR3 end, with the missing end drawn from the germline J gene. The chain combines TRBV5-4 with TRBJ1-1; perhaps TRBD1 as D (6 bases). The CDR3 runs 15 residues. The V end lost 0 bases, the J end lost 2 bases, and 11 bases lay between the germline ends. CDR1 is SGHNT and CDR2 is YYREEE in the germline V gene (reference sequence). The CDR3 sequence is CASSLGGPVNTEAFF. The CDR3 bases that were read are TGTGCCAGCAGCTTGGGGGGGCCAGTTAACACTGAA.

This clone was seen ten or more times. Read sequence stops 3 residues before the CDR3 end, and the germline J gene provides the missing end. V is TRBV19 and J is TRBJ2-7; D may be TRBD2 (5 bases). The CDR3 totals 14 residues. V lost 10 bases, J lost 0 bases, and 16 bases lay in between. Germline values: CDR1 LNHDA, CDR2 SQIVND (reference sequence). The part of the CDR3 DNA that was read is TGTGCCACAAGCCCCAGCGGAAACTCCTACGAG. Its translation: CATSPSGNSYE. The full-length CDR3 reads as CATSPSGNSYEQYF.